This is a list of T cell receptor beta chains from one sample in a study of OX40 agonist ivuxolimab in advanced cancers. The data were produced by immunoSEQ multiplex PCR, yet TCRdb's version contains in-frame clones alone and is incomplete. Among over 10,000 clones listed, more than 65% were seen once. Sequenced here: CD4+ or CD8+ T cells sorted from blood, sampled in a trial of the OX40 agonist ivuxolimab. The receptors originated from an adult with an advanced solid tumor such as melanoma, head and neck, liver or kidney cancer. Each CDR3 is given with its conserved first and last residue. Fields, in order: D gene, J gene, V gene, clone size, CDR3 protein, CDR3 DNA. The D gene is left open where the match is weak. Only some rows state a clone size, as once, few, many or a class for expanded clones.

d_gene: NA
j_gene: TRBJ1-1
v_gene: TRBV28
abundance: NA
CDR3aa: CASINGRGSGVNTEAFF
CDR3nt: TGTGCCAGCATTAATGGAAGGGGGAGCGGGGTGAACACTGAAGCTTTCTTT

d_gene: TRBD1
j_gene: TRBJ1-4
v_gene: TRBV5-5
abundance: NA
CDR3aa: CASSQGTGGYEKLFF
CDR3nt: TGTGCCAGCAGCCAAGGGACAGGGGGCTATGAAAAACTGTTTTTT

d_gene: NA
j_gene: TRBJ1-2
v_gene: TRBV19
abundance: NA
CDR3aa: CASSSQSYGYTF
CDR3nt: TGTGCCAGTAGTTCCCAGTCATATGGCTACACCTTC

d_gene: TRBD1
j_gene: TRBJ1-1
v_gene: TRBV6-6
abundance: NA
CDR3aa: CASSPWTGNTEAFF
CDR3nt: TGTGCCAGCAGCCCCTGGACAGGGAACACTGAAGCTTTCTTT

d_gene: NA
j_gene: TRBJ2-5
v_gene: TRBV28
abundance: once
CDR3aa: CASSLSSGRETQYF
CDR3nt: TGTGCCAGCAGTTTAAGTTCGGGGAGGGAGACCCAGTACTTC

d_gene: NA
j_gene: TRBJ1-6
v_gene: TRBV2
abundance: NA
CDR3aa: CASLGEVYNSPLHF
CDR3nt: TGTGCCAGCCTTGGTGAGGTTTATAATTCACCCCTCCACTTT

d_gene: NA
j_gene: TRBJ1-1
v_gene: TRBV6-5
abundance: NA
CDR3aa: CASTKQENTEAFF
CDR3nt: TGTGCCAGCACTAAACAGGAAAACACTGAAGCTTTCTTT

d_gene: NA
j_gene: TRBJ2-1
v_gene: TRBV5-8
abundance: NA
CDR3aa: CASSLGIGVITYNEQFF
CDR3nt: TGTGCCAGCAGCTTGGGAATAGGGGTGATTACCTACAATGAGCAGTTCTTC

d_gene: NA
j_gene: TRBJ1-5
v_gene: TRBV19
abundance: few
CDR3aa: CASTPGARQPQHF
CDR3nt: TGTGCCAGTACCCCCGGGGCGCGGCAGCCCCAGCATTTT

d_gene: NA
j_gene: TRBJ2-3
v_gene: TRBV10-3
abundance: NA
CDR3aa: CAISDSREDTQYF
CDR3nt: TGTGCCATCAGTGACTCTAGGGAAGATACGCAGTATTTT

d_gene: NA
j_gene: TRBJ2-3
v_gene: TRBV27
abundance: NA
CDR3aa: CASSSTLASTDTQYF
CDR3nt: TGTGCCAGCAGTTCTACTCTAGCGAGCACAGATACGCAGTATTTT

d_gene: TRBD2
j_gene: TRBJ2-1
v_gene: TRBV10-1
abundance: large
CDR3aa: CASSESGSGDEQFF
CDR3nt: TGCGCCAGCTCGGAAAGCGGGAGTGGCGATGAGCAGTTCTTC

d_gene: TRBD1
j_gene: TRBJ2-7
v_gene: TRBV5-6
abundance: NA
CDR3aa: CASSLAGGREQYF
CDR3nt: TGTGCCAGCAGCCTTGCAGGGGGACGCGAGCAGTACTTC

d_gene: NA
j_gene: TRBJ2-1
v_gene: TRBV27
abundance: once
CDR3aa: CASSFMNEQFF
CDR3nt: TGTGCCAGCAGTTTTATGAATGAGCAGTTCTTC

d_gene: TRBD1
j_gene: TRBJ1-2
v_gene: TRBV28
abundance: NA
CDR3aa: CASSLTTGEFYGYTF
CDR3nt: TGTGCCAGCAGTTTAACGACAGGGGAATTTTATGGCTACACCTTC

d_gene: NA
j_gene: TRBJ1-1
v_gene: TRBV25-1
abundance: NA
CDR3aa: CASSFSGTEAFF
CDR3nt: TGTGCCAGCAGTTTCTCGGGCACTGAAGCTTTCTTT

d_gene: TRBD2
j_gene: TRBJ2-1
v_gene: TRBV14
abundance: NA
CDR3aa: CASSIGLAGINEQFF
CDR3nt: TGTGCCAGCAGCATTGGACTAGCGGGGATCAATGAGCAGTTCTTC

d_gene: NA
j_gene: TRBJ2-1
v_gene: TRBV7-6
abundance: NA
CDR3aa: CASSLAPYLNEQFF
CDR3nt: TGTGCCAGCAGCTTAGCCCCGTATCTGAATGAGCAGTTCTTC